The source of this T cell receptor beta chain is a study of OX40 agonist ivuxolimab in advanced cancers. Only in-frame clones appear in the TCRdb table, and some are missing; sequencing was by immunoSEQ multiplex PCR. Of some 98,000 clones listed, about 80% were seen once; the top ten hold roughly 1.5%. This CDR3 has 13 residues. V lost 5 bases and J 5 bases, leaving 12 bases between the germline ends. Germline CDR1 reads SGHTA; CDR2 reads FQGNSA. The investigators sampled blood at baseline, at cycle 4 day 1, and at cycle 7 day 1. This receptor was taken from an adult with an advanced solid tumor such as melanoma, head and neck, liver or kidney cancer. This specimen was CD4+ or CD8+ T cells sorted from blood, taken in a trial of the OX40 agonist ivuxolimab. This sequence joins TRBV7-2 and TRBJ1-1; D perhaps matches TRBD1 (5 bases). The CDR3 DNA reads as TGTGCCAGCAGCCGAAACCGGGGGACTGAAGCTTTCTTT. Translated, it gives CASSRNRGTEAFF.